This TCR beta chain originates from a study of cytomegalovirus exposure and HLA in healthy donors. Points on this clone: The antigen is unknown.

Whole-study results and caveats: In vitro experiments confirmed that a few CMV-associated chains were specific for CMV antigens. Among the sequence variants, a highly shared cluster was likely an artifact of sequencing. Most TCR sequences proved rare, with some public TCRs found in many donors. TCR beta chain V- and J-gene trimming was linked, in a later analysis, to a missense variant in DCLRE1C.

In the PCR, 60 Vbeta and 13 Jbeta primers were used. TCRdb keeps only in-frame clones here, not all; method: immunoSEQ multiplex PCR. Of 250,000 or so clones in the sample, 85% to 95% were seen once. Germline loops: CDR1 LNHDA, CDR2 SQIVND (reference sequence). The ends were cut back, 6 bases at V and 3 bases at J, with 12 bases in the middle. This CDR3 has 15 residues. This TCR came from a girl aged 2 to 9 in good health and CMV-seronegative. The rearrangement uses TRBV19 and TRBJ2-6, with D uncertain. Sequencing input: PBMCs. CDR3: CASRPRVGGANVLTF. Written as DNA, the CDR3 is TGTGCCAGTAGGCCTCGGGTGGGTGGGGCCAACGTCCTGACTTTC.